The subject of this entry is one TCR beta chain. The antigen is undetermined. Germline V lookup: CDR1 KGHSH, CDR2 LQKENI. The V end was cut by 0 bases, the J end by 8 bases, with 28 bases between. The CDR3 loop spans 19 amino acids. The data belong to a study of PD-1 blockade in classical Hodgkin lymphoma. Notes on the study in general: The study reported lower baseline TCR diversity in newly diagnosed patients than in healthy donors.

The time point here: cycle 4 day 1 (C4D1), after about 6 weeks of nivolumab. Patients all relapsed after autologous stem cell transplantation, and there was variation in brentuximab vedotin exposure. Measured with immunoSEQ multiplex PCR; TCRdb has only the in-frame clones, and not every one. The sample shows more than 85,000 clones, around 90% of them seen only once. The sequencing here drew on peripheral blood mononuclear cells (PBMCs), taken before the fourth cycle of nivolumab. The chain couples TRBV18 to TRBJ1-2; no definite D call. The sequence came from a human donor with classical Hodgkin lymphoma. The CDR3 sequence is CASSPPASHGGPEAAGYTF. In nucleotides, the CDR3 is TGTGCCAGCTCACCACCCGCCTCCCATGGTGGGCCCGAGGCCGCAGGCTACACCTTC.